This TCR beta chain was obtained from a study of blood T cell repertoires in COVID-19. Overall study context: Samples came from the United States, Italy and Spain, spanning acute and convalescent COVID-19.

The sample holds a few counts of this clone. Authors' methods: The authors estimated nucleated cell counts from reference gene primer amplification. This table comes from immunoSEQ multiplex PCR, and its TCRdb copy is limited to in-frame clones, with some not included. V, J and clone size were drawn from that table, and D and trimming were deduced from the DNA. The profile shows 90,000 to 150,000 clones, approximately 90% of them singletons. V was cut by 3 bases and J by 3 bases, with 11 bases left in between. This CDR3 is built from 14 residues. Germline V CDR1 and CDR2: SGHVS, FQNEAQ. The sample was peripheral blood. The gene calls are TRBV7-8 and TRBJ1-1; D unresolved. The TCR comes from a human donor with acute or convalescent COVID-19. The donor label of this sample is uncertain. Written as DNA, the CDR3 is TGTGCCAGCAGCTTTAACCCCGGGGACACTGAAGCTTTCTTT. Residues: CASSFNPGDTEAFF.